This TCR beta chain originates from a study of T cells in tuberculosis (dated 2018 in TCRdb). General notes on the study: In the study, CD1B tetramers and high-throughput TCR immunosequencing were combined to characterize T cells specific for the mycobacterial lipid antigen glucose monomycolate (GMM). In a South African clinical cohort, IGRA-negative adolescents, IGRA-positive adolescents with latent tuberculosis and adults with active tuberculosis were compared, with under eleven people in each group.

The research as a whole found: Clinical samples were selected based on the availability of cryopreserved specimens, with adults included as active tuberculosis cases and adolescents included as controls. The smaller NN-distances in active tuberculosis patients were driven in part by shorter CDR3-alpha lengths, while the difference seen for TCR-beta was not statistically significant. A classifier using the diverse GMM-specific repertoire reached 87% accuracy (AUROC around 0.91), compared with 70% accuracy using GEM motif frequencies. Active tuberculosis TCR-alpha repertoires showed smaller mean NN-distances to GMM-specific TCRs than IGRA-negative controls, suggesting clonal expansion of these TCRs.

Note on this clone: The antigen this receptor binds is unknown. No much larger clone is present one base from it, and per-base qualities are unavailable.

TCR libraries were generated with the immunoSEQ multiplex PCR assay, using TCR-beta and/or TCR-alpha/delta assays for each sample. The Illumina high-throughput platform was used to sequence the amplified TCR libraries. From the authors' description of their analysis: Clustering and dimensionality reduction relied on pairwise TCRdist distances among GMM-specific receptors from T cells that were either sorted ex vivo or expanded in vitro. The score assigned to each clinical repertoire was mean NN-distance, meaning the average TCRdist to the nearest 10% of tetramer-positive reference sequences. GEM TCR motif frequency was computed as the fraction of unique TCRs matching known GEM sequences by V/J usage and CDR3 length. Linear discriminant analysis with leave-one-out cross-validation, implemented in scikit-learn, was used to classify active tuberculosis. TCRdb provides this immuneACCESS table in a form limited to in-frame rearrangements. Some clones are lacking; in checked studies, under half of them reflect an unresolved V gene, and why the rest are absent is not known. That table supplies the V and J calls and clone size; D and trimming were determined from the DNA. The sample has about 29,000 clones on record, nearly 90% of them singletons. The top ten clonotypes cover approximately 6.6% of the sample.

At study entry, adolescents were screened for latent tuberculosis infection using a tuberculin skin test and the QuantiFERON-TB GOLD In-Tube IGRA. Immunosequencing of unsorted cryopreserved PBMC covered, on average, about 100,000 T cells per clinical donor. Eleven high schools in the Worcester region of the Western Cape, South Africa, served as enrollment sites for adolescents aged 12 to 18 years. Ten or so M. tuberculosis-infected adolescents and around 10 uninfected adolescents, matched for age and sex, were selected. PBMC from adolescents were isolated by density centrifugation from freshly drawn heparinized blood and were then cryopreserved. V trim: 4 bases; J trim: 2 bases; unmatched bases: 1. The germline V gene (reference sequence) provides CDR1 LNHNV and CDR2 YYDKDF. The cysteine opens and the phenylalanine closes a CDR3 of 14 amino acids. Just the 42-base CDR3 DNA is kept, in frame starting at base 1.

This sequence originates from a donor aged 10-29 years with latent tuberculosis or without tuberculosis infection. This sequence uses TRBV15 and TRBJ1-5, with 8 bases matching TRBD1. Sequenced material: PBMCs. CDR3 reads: CATSKGQGNQPQHF. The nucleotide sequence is TGTGCCACCAGCAAGGGACAGGGCAATCAGCCCCAGCATTTT.